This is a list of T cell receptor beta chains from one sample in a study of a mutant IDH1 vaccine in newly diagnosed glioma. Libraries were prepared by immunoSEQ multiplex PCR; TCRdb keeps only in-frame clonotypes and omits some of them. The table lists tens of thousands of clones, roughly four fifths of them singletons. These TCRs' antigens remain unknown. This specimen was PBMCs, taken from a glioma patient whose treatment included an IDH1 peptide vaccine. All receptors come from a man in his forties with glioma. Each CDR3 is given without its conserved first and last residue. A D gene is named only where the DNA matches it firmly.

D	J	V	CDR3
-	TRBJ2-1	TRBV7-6	ASSLAQGNEQF
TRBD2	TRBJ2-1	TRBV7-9	ASSPGLAGGSEQF
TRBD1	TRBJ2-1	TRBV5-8	ASSIGQAAPLNEQF
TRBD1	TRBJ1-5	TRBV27	ASRVRPTRDRGGQPQH
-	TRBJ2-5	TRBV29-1	SGTRRSTSQETQY
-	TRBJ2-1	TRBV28	ASSLGLTSSYNEQF
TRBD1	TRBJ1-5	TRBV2	ASSGGTTGAQH
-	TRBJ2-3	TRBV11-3	ASSLMRLTKYTDTQY
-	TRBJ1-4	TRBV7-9	ASSLQGGALRNEKLF
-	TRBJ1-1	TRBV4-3	ASSQEGMEDTEAF
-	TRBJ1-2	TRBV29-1	SVEAGDTYGYT
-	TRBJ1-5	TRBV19	ASSPRTDQPQH
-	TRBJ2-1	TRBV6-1	ASSDGLAQF
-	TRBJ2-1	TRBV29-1	SVVGTSSYNEQF
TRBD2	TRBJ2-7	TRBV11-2	ASSRAGGEQY
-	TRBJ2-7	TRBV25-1	ASSEGGDYEQY
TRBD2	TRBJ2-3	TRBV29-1	SVDLAGGFDTQY
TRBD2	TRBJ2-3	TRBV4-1	ASSQGLAGGGEDTQY
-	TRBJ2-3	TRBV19	ASSNGGSRTDTQY
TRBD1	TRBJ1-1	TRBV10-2	ASRGGQGAGGTEAF
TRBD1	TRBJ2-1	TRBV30	AWSVRQGAYNEQF
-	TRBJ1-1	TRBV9	ASGGRNTEAF
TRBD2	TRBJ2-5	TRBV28	ASSLSLAGGETQY
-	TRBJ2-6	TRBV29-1	SVVGQAGANVLT
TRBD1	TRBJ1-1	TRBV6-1	ASIERRGRNTEAF
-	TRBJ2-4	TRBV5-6	ASSFGVERY
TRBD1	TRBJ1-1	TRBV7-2	ASSPETGDYAAF
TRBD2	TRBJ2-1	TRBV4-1	ATQLGLAGNNEQF